Shown below are 8 T cell receptor beta chains from a single sample sequenced in a study of metastatic and nonmetastatic thyroid tumors. TCRdb used MiXCR to call clones anew from the PCR reads. The sample lists approximately 19,000 clones; around 38% were seen once. Ahead of thyroid surgery, no patient had received treatment of any kind. Sequenced sample: tumor tissue. Receptors originate from a female donor with papillary thyroid cancer or a benign thyroid nodule (not recorded which). Some clones in this sample may be carry-over from other donors' samples.

In DNA, the CDR3 is TGTGCCAGCAGTTTTCGGACTAGCGGAATAAAAGAGACCCAGTACTTC. This gives the protein CASSFRTSGIKETQYF. The chain uses TRBV28 and TRBJ2-5, with TRBD2 matching over 10 bases. This CDR3 contains 16 residues. From germline, CDR1 is MDHEN and CDR2 SYDVKM. With V trimmed by 3 bases and J by 3 bases, 7 bases remained unmatched.

The V call is TRBV6-2 or TRBV6-3, the J call TRBJ2-5; D gene ambiguous. Germline V gene lookup returns CDR1 MNHEY and CDR2 SVGEGT. The CDR3 has 15 amino acids. V lost 1 base and J lost 0, with 9 bases in between. The CDR3 loop reads CASSYLAENQETQYF. In DNA form, the CDR3 reads TGTGCCAGCAGTTACTTGGCGGAGAACCAAGAGACCCAGTACTTC.

The chain combines TRBV7-2 with TRBJ2-7; 7 nucleotides line up with TRBD2. CDR3 length equals 15 residues. Germline V gene data show CDR1 as SGHTA and CDR2 as FQGNSA. Losses at the gene ends were 5 bases for V and 4 bases for J; bases not matched to a gene: 11. The CDR3 loop reads CASSQRTRSWYEQYF. As DNA, the CDR3 is TGTGCCAGCAGCCAACGGACTAGATCTTGGTACGAGCAGTACTTC.

This clone was observed a handful of times. The V call is TRBV28, the J call TRBJ1-2, with 7 bases identical to TRBD1. V dropped 6 bases and J dropped 4; count of bases not matched to a gene: 11. CDR1 is MDHEN, CDR2 SYDVKM, per germline. The CDR3 contains 15 residues. The CDR3 here is CASRDTGEASYGYTF. The CDR3 DNA reads TGTGCCAGCAGAGATACAGGGGAGGCGAGCTATGGCTACACCTTC.

This clone occurred a few times. The chain recombines TRBV28 with TRBJ2-7; D perhaps matches TRBD2 (5 bases). The germline V gene encodes CDR1 MDHEN and CDR2 SYDVKM. CDR3 size: 12 residues. Trimming pared 3 bases from V and 4 bases from J, leaving 7 bases between. CDR3 amino acids: CASSFGLYEQYF. CDR3 bases: TGTGCCAGCAGTTTTGGACTTTACGAGCAGTACTTC.

This sequence joins TRBV7-2 and TRBJ2-7, with 10 nucleotides matching TRBD2. In germline, CDR1 is SGHTA, CDR2 FQGNSA. The CDR3 is 14 amino acids. Trimming cost V 5 bases and J 2 bases; bases outside gene matches: 3. The CDR3 sequence is CASSPSGGTYEQYF. DNA of the CDR3: TGTGCCAGCAGCCCTAGCGGGGGAACCTACGAGCAGTACTTC.

The V call is TRBV7-2, the J call TRBJ2-3; D is unclear. CDR1 and CDR2 from the germline V gene are SGHTA and FQGNSA. The V and J ends lost 2 bases and 4 bases respectively, with 7 bases between them. The CDR3 has 13 amino acids. The CDR3 nucleotides read TGTGCCAGCAGCTTAATGGTTTCAGATACGCAGTATTTT. This translates into CASSLMVSDTQYF.

The chain joins TRBV15 to TRBJ1-2, with TRBD1 as a possible D gene (5 bases). This CDR3 has 12 residues. V lost 8 bases and J lost 4, with 11 bases in between. CDR1 is LNHNV and CDR2 is YYDKDF in the germline V gene (reference sequence). CDR3: CATGGGGYGYTF. CDR3 DNA: TGTGCCACCGGGGGAGGAGGCTATGGCTACACCTTC.